This T cell receptor (beta chain) was recovered during a study of early T cells in non-severe SARS-CoV-2 infection. As part of library construction, unique molecular identifiers were attached to individual cDNA molecules. TCRdb re-called the 5' RACE reads through MiXCR, storing one row per CDR3 protein. The data show over 80,000 distinct CDR3 sequences, 13% to 15% seen once. This clonotype was seen a handful of times. The CDR3 sequence is 17 residues long. V dropped 5 bases and J dropped 0; count of bases not matched to a gene: 9. Specimen: whole blood. The sequence derives from an adult who was a healthcare worker with PCR-confirmed SARS-CoV-2 infection or an uninfected control (not recorded which). V gene TRBV12-3 or TRBV12-4 combines with J gene TRBJ2-3, with 9 bases aligning to TRBD1. This CDR3 reads CASSIQAGTGSTDTQYF. CDR3 bases: TGTGCCAGCAGTATTCAAGCCGGGACAGGGAGCACAGATACGCAGTATTTT.